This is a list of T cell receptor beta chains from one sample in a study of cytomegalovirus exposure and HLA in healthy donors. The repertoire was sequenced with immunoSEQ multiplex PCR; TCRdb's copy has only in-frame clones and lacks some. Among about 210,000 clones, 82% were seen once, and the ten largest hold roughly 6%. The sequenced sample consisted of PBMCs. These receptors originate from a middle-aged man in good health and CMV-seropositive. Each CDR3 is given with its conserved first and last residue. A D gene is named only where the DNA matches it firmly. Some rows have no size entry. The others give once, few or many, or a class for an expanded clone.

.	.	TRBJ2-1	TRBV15	CATKQSWSYNEQFF	TGTGCCACCAAACAGAGTTGGTCCTACAATGAGCAGTTCTTC
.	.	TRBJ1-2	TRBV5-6	CASSRWRGYTF	TGTGCCAGCAGCCGTTGGAGGGGCTACACCTTC
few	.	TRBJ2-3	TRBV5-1	CASSLAGTDTQYF	TGCGCCAGCAGCTTGGCGGGCACAGATACGCAGTATTTT
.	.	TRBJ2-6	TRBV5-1	CASSTRPRGGANVLTF	TGCGCCAGCAGCACCCGTCCCCGGGGTGGGGCCAACGTCCTGACTTTC
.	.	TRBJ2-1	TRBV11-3	CASSLTGGEQFF	TGTGCCAGCAGCTTAACTGGCGGTGAGCAGTTCTTC
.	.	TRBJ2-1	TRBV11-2	CASSPGSANNEQFF	TGTGCCAGCAGCCCGGGAAGCGCTAACAATGAGCAGTTCTTC
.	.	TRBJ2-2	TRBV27	CASTPDRVNTGELFF	TGTGCCAGCACCCCCGACAGAGTGAACACCGGGGAGCTGTTTTTT
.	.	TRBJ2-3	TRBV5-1	CASSFAGPGTDTQYF	TGCGCCAGCAGCTTTGCGGGCCCGGGCACAGATACGCAGTATTTT
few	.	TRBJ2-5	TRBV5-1	CASSLTGNQETQYF	TGCGCCAGCAGCTTAACAGGGAACCAAGAGACCCAGTACTTC
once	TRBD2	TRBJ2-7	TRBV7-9	CASGDSGAHYEQYF	TGTGCCAGCGGAGATAGCGGGGCCCACTACGAGCAGTACTTC
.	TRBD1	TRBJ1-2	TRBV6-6	CASSSTGAGGYTF	TGTGCCAGCAGCTCGACAGGGGCGGGTGGCTACACCTTC
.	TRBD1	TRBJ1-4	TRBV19	CASSPGQSLLNEKLFF	TGTGCCAGTAGCCCGGGACAGTCCCTCCTAAATGAAAAACTGTTTTTT
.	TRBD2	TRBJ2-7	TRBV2	CAVLEIAGERGDYEQYF	TGTGCCGTCCTGGAGATAGCGGGAGAGAGGGGAGACTACGAGCAGTACTTC
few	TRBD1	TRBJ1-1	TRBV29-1	CSVDRGVMNTEAFF	TGCAGCGTTGACAGGGGGGTTATGAACACTGAAGCTTTCTTT
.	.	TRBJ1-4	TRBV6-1	CASKVDRQNEKLFF	TGTGCCAGCAAAGTCGACAGACAAAATGAAAAACTGTTTTTT
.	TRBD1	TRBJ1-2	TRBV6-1	CASSEPAQGTNYGYTF	TGTGCCAGCAGTGAACCCGCACAGGGGACTAACTATGGCTACACCTTC
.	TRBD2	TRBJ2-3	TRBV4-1	CASSQDPTSGSADTQYF	TGCGCCAGCAGCCAAGATCCGACTAGCGGGAGTGCGGATACGCAGTATTTT
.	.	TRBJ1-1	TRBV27	CASSLAAGRYAEAFF	TGTGCCAGCAGTTTAGCCGCAGGGAGGTATGCTGAAGCTTTCTTT